The 7 T cell receptor beta chains below come from one sample, sequenced in a study of T cell responses to AZD1222 COVID-19 vaccine. Sequencing used immunoSEQ multiplex PCR; TCRdb keeps in-frame clones, though not all of them. This table has more than 110,000 clones, about 88% appearing once. Here the sequenced sample was peripheral blood, taken on day 0 of AZD1222 vaccination. Receptors originate from an adult in good health.

The V and J genes are TRBV7-2 and TRBJ1-2; D remains unclear. V was pared by 4 bases and J by 4 bases, with 10 bases between. Germline V gene lookup returns CDR1 SGHTA and CDR2 FQGNSA. CDR3 length: 13 residues. CDR3 coding DNA: TGTGCCAGCAGCTCCTATGTGAGCTATGGCTACACCTTC. It codes for CASSSYVSYGYTF.

This clone was counted once. This chain joins TRBV29-1 and TRBJ1-5, with D perhaps TRBD1 (5 bases). Per germline, CDR1 SQVTM and CDR2 ANQGSEA. CDR3 length: 13 residues. V lost 5 bases and J lost 7, with 15 bases in between. As DNA, the CDR3 is TGCAGCGTTCGGAGGGGCGCGGGACAGCCCCAGCATTTT. Residues: CSVRRGAGQPQHF.

CDR3 bases: TGCAGTGTACGGGGGAACACTGAAGCTTTCTTT. Protein: CSVRGNTEAFF. This sequence joins TRBV20-1 and TRBJ1-1; D is unclear. Trimming removed 7 bases from V and 1 base from J, with 7 bases in between. Germline assignment: CDR1 DFQATT and CDR2 SNEGSKA (reference sequence). The CDR3 extends over 11 amino acids.

V gene TRBV27 combines with J gene TRBJ2-2, with 10 bases matching TRBD2. Germline CDR1 MNHEY, CDR2 SMNVEV (reference sequence). V lost 8 bases and J lost 7; bases outside the gene matches: 1. The CDR3 has 12 amino acids. CDR3 in amino acids: CASGLAVGELFF. The CDR3 coding sequence is TGTGCCAGCGGACTAGCGGTCGGGGAGCTGTTTTTT.

The chain couples TRBV18 to TRBJ1-1; tentative D call: TRBD1 (6 bases). Trimming pared 3 bases from V and 0 bases from J, leaving 11 bases between. The CDR3 sequence is 15 residues long. CDR1 is KGHSH and CDR2 is LQKENI in the germline V gene. This CDR3 reads CASSPDRSLNTEAFF. The CDR3 DNA reads as TGTGCCAGCTCACCGGACAGATCTCTGAACACTGAAGCTTTCTTT.

For this clone: Distinct nucleotide sequences in the sample also encode this CDR3. The chain couples TRBV5-1 to TRBJ2-5; D is possibly TRBD1 (6 bases). Germline CDR1 reads SGHRS; CDR2 reads YFSETQ. Trimming removed 5 bases at V and 5 bases at J, with 16 bases between. The CDR3 totals 14 residues. CDR3: CASSPTGSWETQYF. The CDR3 coding sequence is TGCGCCAGCAGTCCTACAGGGAGTTGGGAGACCCAGTACTTC.

CDR3 residues: CASSDRGLEYEQYF. In nucleotides, the CDR3 is TGTGCCAGCAGTGACAGGGGGCTTGAATACGAGCAGTACTTC. V gene TRBV6-4 combines with J gene TRBJ2-7; 7 bases line up with TRBD1. Germline-derived CDR1 and CDR2 are MRHNA and SNTAGT. The CDR3 contains 14 residues. Losses at the gene ends were 2 bases for V and 4 bases for J; bases not matched to a gene: 5.